One and the same sample provided the 9 T cell receptor beta chains below, sequenced in a study of T cell changes during pregnancy in multiple sclerosis. Using immunoSEQ multiplex PCR, the repertoire was profiled, and TCRdb retains in-frame clones only, with some absent. This table holds 45,000 to 55,000 clones, about nine tenths found once. The sample consisted of CD4+ T cells from peripheral blood mononuclear cells, taken after pregnancy. The receptors stem from a female donor in good health, enrolled as a control in a pregnancy study.

Remarks on this clone: Other DNA sequences in this sample translate to the same CDR3. This sequence joins TRBV11-3 and TRBJ2-1; 9 nucleotides line up with TRBD2. With 4 bases clipped from V and 6 bases from J, the junction kept 7 bases outside the gene matches. Germline lookup yields CDR1 SGHNT and CDR2 YENEEA. The CDR3 has 15 amino acids. The CDR3 region has the DNA TGTGCCAGCAGCTCGAGCGGGGGGCCTCGCAATGAGCAGTTCTTC. This sequence encodes CASSSSGGPRNEQFF.

The V call is TRBV19, the J call TRBJ1-2, with D unresolved. The germline CDR1 and CDR2 sequences are LNHDA and SQIVND (reference sequence). This CDR3 has 12 residues. Trimming shortened V by 4 bases and J by 6 bases, and 9 bases separated the two germline ends. The DNA of the CDR3 is TGTGCCAGTAGTACGAGGGTAGATGGCTACACCTTC. Its protein product is CASSTRVDGYTF.

The chain couples TRBV20-1 to TRBJ2-2, with D uncertain. CDR3 size: 10 residues. The V and J ends lost 7 bases and 7 bases respectively, with 7 bases between them. Germline V lookup: CDR1 DFQATT, CDR2 SNEGSKA (reference sequence). In DNA form, the CDR3 reads TGCAGTGTCCCCAACGGGGAGCTGTTTTTT. As protein: CSVPNGELFF.

The chain combines TRBV7-2 with TRBJ1-5, with D hard to call. V lost 0 bases and J lost 5, with 14 bases in between. The germline CDR1 and CDR2 sequences are SGHTA and FQGNSA. There are 16 residues in the CDR3. The CDR3 DNA reads as TGTGCCAGCAGCTTAGCCCTGCGGCACAACTATCAGCCCCAGCATTTT. Amino acid sequence: CASSLALRHNYQPQHF. Combining the CDR3 with reference TRBV7-2 and TRBJ1-5 gives the whole variable domain GAGVSQSPSNKVTEKGKDVELRCDPISGHTALYWYRQSLGQGLEFLIYFQGNSAPDKSGLPSDRFSAERTGGSVSTLTIQRTQQEDSAVYLCASSLALRHNYQPQHFGDGTRLSIL.

There are a few counts of this clone. The rearrangement uses TRBV6-5 and TRBJ2-2, with 7 positions matching TRBD1. The ends lost 2 bases at V and 4 bases at J; junction bases unmatched: 4. CDR1 and CDR2 from the germline V gene are MNHEY and SVGAGI. The CDR3 consists of 15 residues. CDR3 loop: CASSYEGASTGELFF. The CDR3 DNA follows: TGTGCCAGCAGTTACGAGGGGGCAAGCACCGGGGAGCTGTTTTTT.

The chain joins TRBV19 to TRBJ2-3; 9 bases are shared with TRBD1. The CDR3 length is 16 residues. The V gene's germline CDR1 is LNHDA and CDR2 SQIVND (reference sequence). Trimming removed 5 bases from V and 2 bases from J; junction bases left unmatched: 8. The CDR3 coding sequence is TGTGCCAGTAGTTCGTCCGGGACAGGGTCCACAGATACGCAGTATTTT. It specifies CASSSSGTGSTDTQYF.

This chain connects TRBV7-6 to TRBJ2-2; TRBD1 matches at 10 bases. J gave up 5 bases and V 4 bases, and 7 bases lay outside the gene matches. The CDR3 has 16 residues. Germline-derived CDR1 and CDR2 are SGHVS and FNYEAQ. CDR3: CASSSRQGAVTGELFF. The DNA for the CDR3 is TGTGCCAGCAGCTCGAGACAGGGGGCTGTTACCGGGGAGCTGTTTTTT.

The V gene is TRBV18, the J gene TRBJ1-1, with TRBD1 as a possible D gene (5 bases). The V and J ends lost 4 bases and 1 base respectively, with 13 bases between them. The CDR3 totals 15 residues. Germline CDR1 reads KGHSH; CDR2 reads LQKENI. The chain's CDR3 is CASSRGGVKNTEAFF. The CDR3 region has the DNA TGTGCCAGCTCACGGGGCGGGGTGAAGAACACTGAAGCTTTCTTT.

V usage is TRBV27 and J usage is TRBJ1-6; no clear D gene. Trimming removed 6 bases at V and 2 bases at J, with 11 bases between. The CDR3 spans 15 residues. Germline V gene sequence: CDR1 MNHEY, CDR2 SMNVEV (reference sequence). The CDR3: CASRGKVTYNSPLHF. The CDR3 nucleotides read TGTGCCAGCAGGGGCAAGGTAACCTATAATTCACCCCTCCACTTT.